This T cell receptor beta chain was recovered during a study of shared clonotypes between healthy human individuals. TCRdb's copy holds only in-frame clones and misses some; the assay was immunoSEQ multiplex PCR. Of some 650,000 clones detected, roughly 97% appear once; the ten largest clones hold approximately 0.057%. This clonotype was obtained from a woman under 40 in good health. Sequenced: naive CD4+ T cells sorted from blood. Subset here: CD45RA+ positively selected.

For the CDR3, the DNA is TGTGCCAGCAGCTTGGCGCGGGGACGAGGCTATGGCTACACCTTC. It specifies CASSLARGRGYGYTF. The chain is built from TRBV4-2 and TRBJ1-2; tentative D call: TRBD1 (5 bases). V lost 5 bases to trimming and J lost 4 bases, with 17 bases between them. Germline CDR1 LGHNA, CDR2 YNFKEQ. This CDR3 has 15 residues.